A single sample is the source of the 7 T cell receptor beta chains below, sequenced in a study of blood T cell repertoires in COVID-19 (dated by TCRdb to 2020 to 2021). The library was produced with the immunoSEQ multiplex PCR assay. TCRdb took over this immuneACCESS table, retaining in-frame rearrangements with V and J assigned. Such tables are incomplete; in checked studies, under half of the missing clones stem from an unresolved V gene, and the remainder is unexplained. In all, the sample holds about 270,000 clones, and approximately 90% of those were seen once. 2% to 2.5% of the sample is taken by the ten largest. Sequenced sample: PBMCs or T cells enriched from blood (not recorded which). All receptors derive from a woman between 18 and 29 years old who had recovered from COVID-19.

The chain employs TRBV2 and TRBJ1-2; D remains unclear. The germline V gene has CDR1 SNHLY and CDR2 FYNNEI. The CDR3 is made up of 13 amino acids. Trimming cost V 1 base and J 4 bases, with 7 bases left between them. CDR3 DNA sequence: TGTGCCAGCAGTGAAGGCGGCGGCTATGGCTACACCTTC. Residues: CASSEGGGYGYTF.

This clone was found a few times. The chain has TRBV5-4 and TRBJ2-7, with 10 bases aligning to TRBD1. The CDR3 spans 15 residues. Trimming cost V 5 bases and J 2 bases; bases outside gene matches: 7. In germline, CDR1 is SGHNT, CDR2 YYREEE (reference sequence). The CDR3 is CASSLDRGPTYEQYF. CDR3 coding DNA: TGTGCCAGCAGTTTAGACAGGGGGCCCACCTACGAGCAGTACTTC.

The CDR3 protein is CASSKTEGGTPLHF. The CDR3 DNA reads TGTGCCAGCAGCAAGACAGAAGGAGGGACACCCCTCCACTTT. The chain recombines TRBV7-9 with TRBJ1-6, with D perhaps matching TRBD1 (5 bases). V lost 5 bases and J 11 bases, leaving 16 bases between the germline ends. Germline V lookup: CDR1 SEHNR, CDR2 FQNEAQ (reference sequence). This CDR3 spans 14 amino acids.

This clone was counted a single time. CDR3 protein: CASSVTQVSYEQYF. CDR3 coding DNA: TGTGCCAGCAGCGTAACACAGGTCTCCTACGAGCAGTACTTC. The chain joins TRBV9 to TRBJ2-7; D may be TRBD1 (5 bases). The CDR3 totals 14 residues. The germline V gene encodes CDR1 SGDLS and CDR2 YYNGEE. With 1 base removed from V and 0 bases from J, the gap between germline ends came to 8 bases.

The gene calls are TRBV19 and TRBJ1-5; D gene ambiguous. The V gene lost 6 bases and the J gene lost 1 base, with 13 bases spanning the gap. The CDR3 length is 15 residues. The germline gives CDR1 LNHDA, CDR2 SQIVND (reference sequence). The CDR3 DNA sequence: TGTGCCAGTAGCCTAGCGGGGAACAGCAATCAGCCCCAGCATTTT. Its translation: CASSLAGNSNQPQHF.

This rearrangement joins TRBV10-3 to TRBJ2-3, with D possibly matching TRBD1 (6 bases). V lost 3 bases and J lost 4, with 17 bases in between. Germline assignment: CDR1 ENHRY and CDR2 SYGVKD. This CDR3 has 16 amino acids. The CDR3 loop is CAISDYVGRGADTQYF. CDR3 DNA sequence: TGTGCCATCAGTGATTATGTGGGCAGGGGAGCAGATACGCAGTATTTT.

The chain combines TRBV28 with TRBJ1-6; D is ambiguous. CDR3 length: 14 amino acids. Germline V CDR1 and CDR2: MDHEN, SYDVKM. V lost 2 bases to trimming and J lost 7 bases, with 9 bases between them. The CDR3 reads CASSLRAGNSPLHF. CDR3 sequence (DNA): TGTGCCAGCAGTTTAAGGGCGGGGAATTCACCCCTCCACTTT.